The entry below gives a single T cell receptor beta chain sequence along with its context. Its cognate antigen is unknown. This record comes from a study of graft-versus-host responses after intestinal transplantation. Study-level information: Multivisceral, liver-intestinal, or isolated intestinal transplants were performed in recipients. After anti-thymocyte globulin induction, recipients took tacrolimus and steroids for approximately three years.

Broader study findings: Among circulating GvH clones, peak levels were associated with early post-transplant declines in HvG clones. GvH clones occurred in recipient marrow; some first appeared in ileum or blood.

The method was immunoSEQ multiplex PCR; TCRdb's version includes in-frame clones alone and lacks a portion of them. The table records about 120,000 clones, about 92% of them present only once. The receptor was isolated from a human donor who was the organ donor for an intestinal transplant. Sample: unstimulated CD8+ T cells sorted from spleen or lymph node cells, taken before transplant.

The CDR3 sequence: CATRGMVDTDWDEQFF. The CDR3 nucleotides read TGTGCCACCAGGGGTATGGTGGATACCGATTGGGATGAGCAGTTCTTC. This chain links TRBV15 with TRBJ2-1, with D unclear. CDR1 and CDR2 (germline): LNHNV, YYDKDF (reference sequence). The V gene lost 6 bases and the J gene lost 8 bases, with 23 bases spanning the gap. This CDR3 has 16 amino acids.